The rows below give T cell receptor beta chains drawn from one sample of a study. TCRdb redid the calling of the RT-PCR reads with MiXCR, one entry per CDR3 protein. The table lists about 700,000 distinct CDR3 sequences, 13% to 15% of them singletons, with 3.6% in the top ten. Sequencing was carried out using memory CD4+ T cells from blood. These receptors were obtained from a female donor in good health, serving as a healthy control. CDR3s include the opening cysteine and the closing phenylalanine or tryptophan. A D gene is named only where the DNA matches it firmly. The listing skips clone size in some rows; elsewhere it reads once, few, many or a size class.

j_call | clone_size | d_call | v_call | cdr3_nt | cdr3_aa
TRBJ1-5 | few | TRBD1 | TRBV7-9 | TGTGCCAGCAGCTTAGTCGAACAGGGGGTCCGTCAGCCCCAGCATTTT | CASSLVEQGVRQPQHF
TRBJ2-3 | - | TRBD2 | TRBV24-1 | TGTGCCACCAGTGATTCCGGGACTAGCGGCCCTGGGGGTACGCAGTATTTT | CATSDSGTSGPGGTQYF
TRBJ2-2 | few | TRBD1 | TRBV19 | TGTGCCACCGGCCCTAGTCGGGACAGGTCGCACACCGGGGAGCTGTTTTTT | CATGPSRDRSHTGELFF
TRBJ1-2 | - | - | TRBV27 | TGTGCCAGCAGTTCTTTCCGGGACATCGGCTATGGCTACACCTTC | CASSSFRDIGYGYTF
TRBJ1-2 | few | TRBD1 | TRBV12-3/TRBV12-4 | TGTGCCAGCAGTTTACGAGACAGGGACTATGGCTACACCTTC | CASSLRDRDYGYTF
TRBJ1-1 | - | - | TRBV11-3 | TGTGCCAGCAGCCAGGGTTCAGGGAGGAACACTGAAGCTTTCTTT | CASSQGSGRNTEAFF
TRBJ2-3 | few | TRBD2 | TRBV29-1 | TGCAGCGTTGAGTGGGGGAGGGTCTCCTTGGGCACAGATACGCAGTATTTT | CSVEWGRVSLGTDTQYF
TRBJ2-3 | many | - | TRBV12-3/TRBV12-4 | TGTGCCAGCAGTTCCTACGGGACCTTGCAGTATTTT | CASSSYGTLQYF
TRBJ2-1 | few | TRBD2 | TRBV3-1 | TGTGCCAGCAGCCGTAGCGGGGGGGAACTCACGGGGCAGTTCTTC | CASSRSGGELTGQFF
TRBJ2-5 | few | - | TRBV29-1 | TGCAGCGCCCTGGGGACCCTCCAAGAGACCCAGTACTTC | CSALGTLQETQYF
TRBJ1-1 | - | - | TRBV7-9 | TGTGCCAGCAGCCCAGGGAGGAGTAACACTGAAGCTTTCTTT | CASSPGRSNTEAFF
TRBJ2-3 | few | - | TRBV30 | TGTGCCTGGAGTGCCAGTACTAATACGCAGTATTTT | CAWSASTNTQYF
TRBJ1-1 | few | - | TRBV5-1 | TGCGCCAGCAGCGGGGACGTCGGGAACACTGAAGCTTTCTTT | CASSGDVGNTEAFF
TRBJ1-4 | many | TRBD1 | TRBV12-3/TRBV12-4 | TGTGCCAGCACCTTGGGACAGATTAATGAAAAACTGTTTTTT | CASTLGQINEKLFF